Sequencing of this T cell receptor (beta chain) was carried out in a study of T cell responses to AZD1222 COVID-19 vaccine. Whole-study context: Second-dose recipients at about 4 or about 12 weeks were treated as one pooled group.

Some clones are missing from TCRdb's copy, which holds only in-frame ones; the method was immunoSEQ multiplex PCR. The sample holds around 150,000 clones; 92% are singletons and the top ten take roughly 1.3%. The V and J ends lost 5 bases and 5 bases respectively, with 15 bases between them. Per the germline V gene, CDR1 is SGHTA and CDR2 is FQGNSA. The CDR3 loop spans 14 amino acids. The specimen was peripheral blood, collected on day 0 of AZD1222 vaccination. The sequence came from an adult in good health. V gene TRBV7-2 combines with J gene TRBJ1-1, with TRBD1 as a possible D gene (5 bases). Here the CDR3 reads CASSPDGGWTEAFF. The DNA for the CDR3 is TGTGCCAGCAGCCCCGACGGGGGATGGACTGAAGCTTTCTTT.